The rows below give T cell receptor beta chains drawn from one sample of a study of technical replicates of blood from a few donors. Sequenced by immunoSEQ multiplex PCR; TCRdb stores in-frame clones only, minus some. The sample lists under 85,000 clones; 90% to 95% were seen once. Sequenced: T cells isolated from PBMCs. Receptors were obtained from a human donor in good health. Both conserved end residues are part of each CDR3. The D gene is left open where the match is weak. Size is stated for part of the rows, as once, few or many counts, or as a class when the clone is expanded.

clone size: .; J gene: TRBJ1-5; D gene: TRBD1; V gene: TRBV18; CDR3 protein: CASSRYGTGEWPQHF; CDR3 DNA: TGTGCCAGCTCACGATACGGGACAGGGGAATGGCCCCAGCATTTT
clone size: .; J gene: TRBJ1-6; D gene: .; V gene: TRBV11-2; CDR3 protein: CASSWGTANSPLHF; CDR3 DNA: TGTGCCAGCAGCTGGGGCACAGCCAATTCACCCCTCCACTTT
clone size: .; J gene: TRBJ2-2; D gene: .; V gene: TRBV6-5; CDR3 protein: CATLLDTGELFF; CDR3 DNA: TGTGCCACCCTACTGGACACCGGGGAGCTGTTTTTT
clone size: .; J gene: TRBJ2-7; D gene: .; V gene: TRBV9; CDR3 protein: CASSVGREGYEQYF; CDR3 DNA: TGTGCCAGCAGCGTAGGGAGGGAAGGGTACGAGCAGTACTTC
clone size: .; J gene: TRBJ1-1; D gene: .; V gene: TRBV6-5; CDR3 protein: CASSYSRRGNTEAFF; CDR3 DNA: TGTGCCAGCAGTTACTCTAGGAGGGGGAACACTGAAGCTTTCTTT
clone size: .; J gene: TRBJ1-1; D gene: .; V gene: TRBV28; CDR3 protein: CASRVGATEAFF; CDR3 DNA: TGTGCCAGCAGGGTGGGGGCCACTGAAGCTTTCTTT
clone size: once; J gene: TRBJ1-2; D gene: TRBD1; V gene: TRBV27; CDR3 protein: CASSHKTGGLRGYTF; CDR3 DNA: TGTGCCAGCAGTCATAAGACAGGGGGCTTGCGGGGCTACACCTTC
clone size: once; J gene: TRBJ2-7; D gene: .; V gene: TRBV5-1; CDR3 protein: CASSLLGSPYEQYF; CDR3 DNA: TGCGCCAGCAGCTTGTTGGGGAGTCCCTACGAGCAGTACTTC
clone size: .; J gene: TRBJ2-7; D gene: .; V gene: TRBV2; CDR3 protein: CASLRGGNTYEQYF; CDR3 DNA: TGTGCCAGCCTAAGGGGGGGAAACACCTACGAGCAGTACTTC
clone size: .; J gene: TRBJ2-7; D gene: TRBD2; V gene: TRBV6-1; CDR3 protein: CASTLVAGGLEQYF; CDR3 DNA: TGTGCCAGCACCTTGGTAGCGGGAGGTCTTGAGCAGTACTTC
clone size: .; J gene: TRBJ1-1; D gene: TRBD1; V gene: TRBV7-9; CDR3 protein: CASSLVGGAYTEAFF; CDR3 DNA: TGTGCCAGCAGCTTAGTAGGGGGCGCGTACACTGAAGCTTTCTTT
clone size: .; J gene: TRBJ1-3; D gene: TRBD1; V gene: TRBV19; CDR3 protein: CASSPPFGTDLRTGNTIYF; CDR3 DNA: TGTGCCAGTAGTCCTCCCTTTGGGACAGACCTTCGAACTGGAAACACCATATATTTT
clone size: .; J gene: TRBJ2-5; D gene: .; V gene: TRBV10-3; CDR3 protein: CAISESGGQETQYF; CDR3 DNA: TGTGCCATCAGTGAGTCGGGGGGCCAAGAGACCCAGTACTTC
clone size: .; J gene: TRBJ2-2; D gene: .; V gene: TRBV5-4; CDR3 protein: CASSQTNTGELFF; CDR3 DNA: TGTGCCAGCAGCCAAACGAACACCGGGGAGCTGTTTTTT
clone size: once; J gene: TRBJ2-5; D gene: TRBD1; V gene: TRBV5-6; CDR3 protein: CASSSGQGAETQYF; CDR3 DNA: TGTGCCAGCAGCTCGGGACAGGGGGCCGAGACCCAGTACTTC
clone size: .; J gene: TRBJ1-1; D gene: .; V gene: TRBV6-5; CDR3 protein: CASRSLNTEAFF; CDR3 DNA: TGTGCCAGCAGAAGCCTGAACACTGAAGCTTTCTTT
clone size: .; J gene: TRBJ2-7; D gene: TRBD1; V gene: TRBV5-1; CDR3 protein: CASSLFTGQGADEQYF; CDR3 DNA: TGCGCCAGCAGCTTGTTCACGGGACAGGGGGCGGACGAGCAGTACTTC
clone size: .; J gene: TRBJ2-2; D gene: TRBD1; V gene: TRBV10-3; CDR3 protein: CAIPGQGFSPNTGELFF; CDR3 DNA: TGTGCGATCCCGGGACAGGGGTTTTCCCCAAACACCGGGGAGCTGTTTTTT
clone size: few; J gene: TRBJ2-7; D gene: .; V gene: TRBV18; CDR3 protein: CASSPAYEQYF; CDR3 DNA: TGTGCCAGCTCACCGGCTTACGAGCAGTACTTC
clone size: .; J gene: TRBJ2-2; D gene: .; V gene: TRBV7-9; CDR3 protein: CASSERTTNTGELFF; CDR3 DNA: TGTGCCAGCAGCGAACGGACAACGAACACCGGGGAGCTGTTTTTT
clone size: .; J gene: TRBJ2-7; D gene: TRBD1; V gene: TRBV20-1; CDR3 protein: CSAGTGYEQYF; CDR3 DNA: TGCAGTGCCGGGACAGGGTACGAGCAGTACTTC
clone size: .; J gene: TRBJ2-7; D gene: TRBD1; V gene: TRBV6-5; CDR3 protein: CASSDGGQGGYEQYF; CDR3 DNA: TGTGCCAGCAGCGACGGAGGACAGGGCGGCTACGAGCAGTACTTC
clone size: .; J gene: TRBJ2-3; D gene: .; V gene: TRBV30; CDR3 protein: CAWSGTGSATDTQYF; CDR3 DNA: TGTGCCTGGAGTGGTACAGGGTCGGCCACAGATACGCAGTATTTT
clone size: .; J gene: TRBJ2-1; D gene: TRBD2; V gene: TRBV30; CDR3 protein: CAWQGLAGGDSYNEQFF; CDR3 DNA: TGTGCCTGGCAGGGACTAGCGGGGGGCGACTCCTACAATGAGCAGTTCTTC
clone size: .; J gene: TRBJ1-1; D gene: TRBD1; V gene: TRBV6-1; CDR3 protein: CASGQGSNTEAFF; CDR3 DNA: TGTGCCAGCGGACAGGGGTCGAACACTGAAGCTTTCTTT
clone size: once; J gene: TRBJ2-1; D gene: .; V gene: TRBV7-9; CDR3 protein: CASSFLQADNEQFF; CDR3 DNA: TGTGCCAGCAGCTTCCTGCAGGCTGACAATGAGCAGTTCTTC
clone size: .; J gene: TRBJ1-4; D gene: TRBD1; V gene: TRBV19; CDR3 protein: CASSNRGKTTNEKLFF; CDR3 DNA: TGTGCCAGTAGTAACAGGGGGAAGACAACTAATGAAAAACTGTTTTTT
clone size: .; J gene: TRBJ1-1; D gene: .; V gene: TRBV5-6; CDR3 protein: CASSLAIRGGRGTNTEAFF; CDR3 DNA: TGTGCCAGCAGCTTGGCCATCAGAGGGGGAAGGGGTACGAACACTGAAGCTTTCTTT
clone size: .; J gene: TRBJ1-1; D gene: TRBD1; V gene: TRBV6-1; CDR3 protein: CASRVGDREEAFF; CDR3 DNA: TGTGCCAGCAGGGTCGGGGACAGGGAGGAAGCTTTCTTT
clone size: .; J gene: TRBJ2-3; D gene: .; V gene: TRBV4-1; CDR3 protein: CASSPRTVRSTDTQYF; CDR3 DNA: TGCGCCAGCAGCCCCCGGACAGTCCGAAGCACAGATACGCAGTATTTT
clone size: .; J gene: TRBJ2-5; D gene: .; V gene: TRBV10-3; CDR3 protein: CAISEPGETQYF; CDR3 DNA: TGTGCCATCAGTGAGCCGGGGGAGACCCAGTACTTC
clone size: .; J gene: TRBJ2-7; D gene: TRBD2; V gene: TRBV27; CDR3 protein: CASSPLAGAVGEQYF; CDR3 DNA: TGTGCCAGCAGTCCCCTAGCGGGAGCGGTTGGCGAGCAGTACTTC
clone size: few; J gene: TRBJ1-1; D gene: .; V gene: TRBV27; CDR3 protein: CASSLYQARTEAFF; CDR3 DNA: TGTGCCAGCAGTTTATACCAGGCGCGCACTGAAGCTTTCTTT
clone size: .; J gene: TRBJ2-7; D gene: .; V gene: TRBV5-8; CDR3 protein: CASSSLYEQYF; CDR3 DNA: TGTGCCAGCAGCTCCCTCTACGAGCAGTACTTC
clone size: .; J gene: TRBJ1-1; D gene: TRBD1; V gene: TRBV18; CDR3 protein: CASSPGTGMDF; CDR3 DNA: TGTGCCAGCTCACCGGGGACAGGCATGGACTTT
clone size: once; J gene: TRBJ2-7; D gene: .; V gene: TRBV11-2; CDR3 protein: CASSQLPVYEQYF; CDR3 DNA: TGTGCCAGCAGCCAACTGCCCGTCTACGAGCAGTACTTC
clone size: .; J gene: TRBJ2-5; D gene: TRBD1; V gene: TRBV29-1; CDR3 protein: CSVAGTGGGKTQYF; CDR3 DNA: TGCAGCGTTGCGGGGACAGGGGGCGGCAAGACCCAGTACTTC
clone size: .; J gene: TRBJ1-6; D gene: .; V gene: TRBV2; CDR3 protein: CASSGSDNSPLHF; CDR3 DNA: TGTGCCAGCAGTGGGTCGGATAATTCACCCCTCCACTTT
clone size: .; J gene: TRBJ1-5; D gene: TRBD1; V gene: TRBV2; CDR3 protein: CASSELSPGTGGNRRNQPQHF; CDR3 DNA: TGTGCCAGCAGTGAATTATCGCCCGGGACAGGGGGAAACAGGCGCAATCAGCCCCAGCATTTT
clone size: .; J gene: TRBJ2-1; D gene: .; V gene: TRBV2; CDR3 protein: CASSTPGEQFF; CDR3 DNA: TGTGCCAGCAGCACCCCGGGTGAGCAGTTCTTC
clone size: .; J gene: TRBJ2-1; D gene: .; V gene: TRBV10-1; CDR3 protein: CASSQYSQGEQFF; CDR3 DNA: TGCGCCAGCAGTCAATATTCTCAGGGGGAGCAGTTCTTC
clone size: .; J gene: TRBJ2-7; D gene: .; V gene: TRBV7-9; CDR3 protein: CASSPLSQAGTTYEQYF; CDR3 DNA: TGTGCCAGCAGCCCTCTCTCACAAGCGGGCACGACCTACGAGCAGTACTTC
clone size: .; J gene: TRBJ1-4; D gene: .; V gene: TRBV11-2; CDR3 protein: CASGVRGPATNEKLFF; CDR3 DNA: TGTGCCAGCGGGGTAAGGGGCCCCGCAACTAATGAAAAACTGTTTTTT
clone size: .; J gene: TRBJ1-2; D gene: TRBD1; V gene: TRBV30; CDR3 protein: CAWRQGARGYTF; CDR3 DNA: TGTGCCTGGCGACAGGGGGCGCGTGGCTACACCTTC
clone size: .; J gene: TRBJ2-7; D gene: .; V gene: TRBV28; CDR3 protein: CASSFLSELSSPGEQYF; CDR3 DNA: TGTGCCAGCAGTTTCCTAAGTGAACTCAGCTCCCCGGGTGAGCAGTACTTC
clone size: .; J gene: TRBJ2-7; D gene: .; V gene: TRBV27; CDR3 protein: CASSFDRNYEQYF; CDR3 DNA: TGTGCCAGCAGTTTTGACAGGAACTACGAGCAGTACTTC
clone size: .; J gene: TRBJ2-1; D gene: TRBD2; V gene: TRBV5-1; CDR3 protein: CASSLLAGGQDEQFF; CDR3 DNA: TGCGCCAGCAGCTTATTAGCGGGAGGGCAGGATGAGCAGTTCTTC
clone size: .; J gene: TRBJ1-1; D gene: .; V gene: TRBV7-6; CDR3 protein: CASSLEGTGTRNTEAFF; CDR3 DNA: TGTGCCAGCAGCTTAGAGGGGACTGGGACGAGGAACACTGAAGCTTTCTTT
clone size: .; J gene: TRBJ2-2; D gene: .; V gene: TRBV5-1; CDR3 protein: CASSLRNPAANTGELFF; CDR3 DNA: TGCGCCAGCAGCTTGCGTAACCCCGCGGCGAACACCGGGGAGCTGTTTTTT
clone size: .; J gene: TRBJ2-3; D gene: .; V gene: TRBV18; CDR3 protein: CASSPTVQGTDTQYF; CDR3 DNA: TGTGCCAGCTCACCCACTGTGCAGGGGACAGATACGCAGTATTTT
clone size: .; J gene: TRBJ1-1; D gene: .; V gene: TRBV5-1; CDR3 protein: CASTLPGLTSGGAFF; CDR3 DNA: TGCGCCAGCACCCTTCCGGGACTCACGTCTGGAGGAGCTTTCTTT
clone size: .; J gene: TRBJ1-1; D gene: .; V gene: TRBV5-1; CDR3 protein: CASSPLPGNTEAFF; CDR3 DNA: TGCGCCAGCAGCCCCCTGCCGGGGAACACTGAAGCTTTCTTT
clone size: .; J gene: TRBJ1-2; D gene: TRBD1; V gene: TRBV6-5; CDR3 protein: CASSWTGGNYGYTF; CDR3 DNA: TGTGCCAGCAGTTGGACAGGGGGGAACTATGGCTACACCTTC
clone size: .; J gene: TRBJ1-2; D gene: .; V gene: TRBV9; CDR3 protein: CASSVLGYTF; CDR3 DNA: TGTGCCAGCAGCGTTCTTGGCTACACCTTC
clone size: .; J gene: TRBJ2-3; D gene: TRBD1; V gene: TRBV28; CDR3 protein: CAWGTGGFTDTQYF; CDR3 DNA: TGTGCCTGGGGGACAGGGGGCTTTACAGATACGCAGTATTTT
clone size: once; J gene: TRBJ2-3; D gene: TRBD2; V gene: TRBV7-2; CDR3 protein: CASSLASRTSIPPGTDTQYF; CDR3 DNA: TGTGCCAGCAGCTTAGCGAGTAGGACTAGCATCCCACCGGGCACAGATACGCAGTATTTT
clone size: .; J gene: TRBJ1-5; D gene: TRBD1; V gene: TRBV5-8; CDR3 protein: CASRGSGRDRGQPQHF; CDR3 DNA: TGTGCCAGCAGAGGGAGTGGCCGGGACAGAGGGCAGCCCCAGCATTTT
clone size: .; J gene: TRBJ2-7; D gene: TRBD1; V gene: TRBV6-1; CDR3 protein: CASSEGWGTGGDEQYF; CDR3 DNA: TGTGCCAGCAGTGAAGGGTGGGGGACAGGGGGAGACGAGCAGTACTTC
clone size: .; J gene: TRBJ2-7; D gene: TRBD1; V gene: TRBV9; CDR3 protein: CASSVGGGTYEQYF; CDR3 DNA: TGTGCCAGCAGCGTAGGAGGGGGCACCTACGAGCAGTACTTC